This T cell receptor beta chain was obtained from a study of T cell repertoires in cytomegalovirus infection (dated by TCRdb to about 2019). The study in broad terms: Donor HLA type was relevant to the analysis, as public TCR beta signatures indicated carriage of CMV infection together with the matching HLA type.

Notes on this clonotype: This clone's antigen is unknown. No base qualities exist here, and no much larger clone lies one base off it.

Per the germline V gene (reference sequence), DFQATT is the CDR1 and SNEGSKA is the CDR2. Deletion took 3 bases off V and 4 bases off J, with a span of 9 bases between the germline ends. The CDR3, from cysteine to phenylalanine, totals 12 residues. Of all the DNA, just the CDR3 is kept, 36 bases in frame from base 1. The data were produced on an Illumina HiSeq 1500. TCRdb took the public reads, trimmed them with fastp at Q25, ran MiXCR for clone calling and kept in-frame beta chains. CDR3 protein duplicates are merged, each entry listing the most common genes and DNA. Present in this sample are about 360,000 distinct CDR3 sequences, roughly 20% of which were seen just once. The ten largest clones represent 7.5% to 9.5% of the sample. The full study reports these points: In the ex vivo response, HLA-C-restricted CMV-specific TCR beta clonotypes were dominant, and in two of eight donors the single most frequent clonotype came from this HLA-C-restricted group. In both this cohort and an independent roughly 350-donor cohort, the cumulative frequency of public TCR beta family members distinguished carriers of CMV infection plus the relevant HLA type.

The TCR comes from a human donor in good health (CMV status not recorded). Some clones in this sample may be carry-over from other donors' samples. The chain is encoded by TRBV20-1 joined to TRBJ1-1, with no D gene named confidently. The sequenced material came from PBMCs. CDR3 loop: CSASAVGTEAFF. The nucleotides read TGCAGTGCTAGTGCTGTGGGCACTGAAGCTTTCTTT.